Presented here are 5 T cell receptor beta chains from one specimen sequenced in a study of blood T cell repertoires in COVID-19 (dated by TCRdb to the early 2020s). To prepare the library, the immunoSEQ multiplex PCR assay was applied. Imported from immuneACCESS, the table was reduced by TCRdb to in-frame sequences with V and J called. These copies leave out some clones; in studies compared against another copy, an unresolved V gene accounts for under half, and the cause of the remainder is not known. This sample lists roughly 60,000 clones; roughly 80% were detected once. The ten largest make up around 10% of the sample. The sample was peripheral blood. The receptors stem from a man older than 75 with COVID-19, enrolled during active disease.

In its sample, this clone was seen once. The rearrangement joins TRBV5-4 to TRBJ2-1; a possible D gene is TRBD2 (6 bases). There are 12 residues in the CDR3. CDR1 is SGHNT, CDR2 YYREEE, per germline (reference sequence). V lost 0 bases to trimming and J lost 15 bases, with 13 bases between them. CDR3 sequence: CASSLDTGVGFF. CDR3 nucleotide sequence: TGTGCCAGCAGCTTGGATACGGGAGTGGGGTTCTTC.

The rearrangement links TRBV3-1 (or the pseudogene TRBV3-2) to TRBJ1-2, with no clear D. The CDR3 loop spans 17 amino acids. Trimming shortened V by 1 base and J by 2 bases, and 17 bases separated the two germline ends. Germline V gives CDR1 LGHDT, CDR2 YNNKEL (reference sequence). The CDR3 spells CASSQGPPGSENYGYTF. CDR3 sequence (DNA): TGTGCCAGCAGCCAAGGCCCCCCCGGGAGCGAGAACTATGGCTACACCTTC.

This chain uses TRBV6-2 or TRBV6-3 with TRBJ2-7; TRBD2 aligns across 9 bases. After removal of 0 bases from V and 4 bases from J, the junction contained 1 base not matched to a gene. CDR3 size: 14 residues. Per the germline V gene, CDR1 is MNHEY and CDR2 is SVGEGT. The CDR3 sequence: CASSYSTSGYEQYF. DNA of the CDR3: TGTGCCAGCAGTTACTCGACTAGCGGATACGAGCAGTACTTC.

The gene calls are TRBV30 and TRBJ1-3; no reliable D call. Germline lookup yields CDR1 GTSNPN and CDR2 SVGIG (reference sequence). V lost 4 bases, J lost 0 bases, and 4 bases lay in between. The CDR3 covers 12 residues. The CDR3 loop reads CAWKHSGNTIYF. CDR3 nucleotide sequence: TGTGCCTGGAAGCACTCTGGAAACACCATATATTTT. The full variable domain, its missing parts supplied by reference TRBV30 and TRBJ1-3, is SQTIHQWPATLVQPVGSPLSLECTVEGTSNPNLYWYRQAAGRGLQLLFYSVGIGQISSEVPQNLSASRPQDRQFILSSKKLLLSDSGFYLCAWKHSGNTIYFGEGSWLTVV.

The V and J genes are TRBV4-3 and TRBJ2-7; the D gene is possibly TRBD2 (5 bases). Trimming stripped 1 base from V and 0 bases from J, with 13 bases between. The germline CDR1 and CDR2 sequences are LGHNA and YSLEER. This CDR3 is built from 16 residues. The CDR3 nucleotides read TGCGCCAGCAGCCAAGTTGCGGGTGCAGTCTCCTACGAGCAGTACTTC. This codes for CASSQVAGAVSYEQYF.